Below, 8 T cell receptor beta chains from the same sample are listed, as sequenced in a study of blood T cell repertoires in COVID-19. This table comes from immunoSEQ multiplex PCR, and its TCRdb copy is limited to in-frame clones, with some not included. The sample holds 13,000 or so clones, 70% to 90% seen once. Sequencing was done on a sample of peripheral blood. The receptors were gathered from a human donor in a cohort sampled during active COVID-19.

The J gene is TRBJ2-2, the V gene TRBV4-3; TRBD2 might be the D (7 bases). CDR3 length: 16 amino acids. Germline V lookup: CDR1 LGHNA, CDR2 YSLEER. V lost 0 bases to trimming and J lost 7 bases, with 15 bases between them. Here the CDR3 reads CASSQDLPGEGGELFF. In DNA, the CDR3 is TGCGCCAGCAGCCAAGATCTCCCAGGGGAGGGCGGGGAGCTGTTTTTT.

The chain has TRBV5-5 and TRBJ1-1, with D uncertain. Germline loops: CDR1 SGHKS, CDR2 YYEKEE (reference sequence). V lost 1 base and J lost 4, with 8 bases in between. This CDR3 has 13 residues. The CDR3 spells CASSLRPGTEAFF. In nucleotides, the CDR3 is TGTGCCAGCAGCTTGCGGCCAGGCACTGAAGCTTTCTTT.

In this sample, this clone turned up a few times. The CDR3 coding sequence is TGCGCCAGCAGCCAAGGCCTTGGGGCAGCCCGCTACAATGAGCAGTTCTTC. Its protein is CASSQGLGAARYNEQFF. The chain carries TRBV4-3 and TRBJ2-1, with D tentatively TRBD1 (5 bases). Germline assignment: CDR1 LGHNA and CDR2 YSLEER. V shed 1 base and J shed 3 bases, with 16 bases lying between them. The CDR3 is 17 residues long.

CDR3 amino acids: CASSLVGGAVDTEAFF. CDR3 coding DNA: TGCGCCAGCAGCTTGGTCGGGGGGGCGGTTGACACTGAAGCTTTCTTT. The chain recombines TRBV5-1 with TRBJ1-1, with D maybe TRBD1 (6 bases). Germline CDR1 reads SGHRS; CDR2 reads YFSETQ. Trimming stripped 0 bases from V and 3 bases from J, with 15 bases between. The CDR3 runs to 16 residues.

V and J are TRBV4-3 and TRBJ1-1; D ambiguous. CDR1 is LGHNA, CDR2 YSLEER, per germline. The CDR3 loop spans 14 amino acids. Trimming cost V 1 base and J 6 bases, with 12 bases left between them. The CDR3 sequence: CASSQGNVAAEAFF. As DNA, the CDR3 is TGCGCCAGCAGCCAAGGCAACGTTGCGGCTGAAGCTTTCTTT.

This clone appeared a few times. The chain joins TRBV11-3 to TRBJ2-2; 9 bases agree with TRBD2. V was clipped by 0 bases and J by 6 bases; unmatched bases: 8. The CDR3 contains 17 residues. Germline loops: CDR1 SGHNT, CDR2 YENEEA. Here the CDR3 DNA reads TGTGCCAGCAGCTTAGATAGCGGCGGGGGGGCCGCCGGGGAGCTGTTTTTT. Amino acid sequence: CASSLDSGGGAAGELFF.

A single count supports this clone. The gene calls are TRBV4-1 and TRBJ1-1; weak D call: TRBD1 (5 bases). Germline lookup yields CDR1 MGHRA and CDR2 YSYEKL. The V and J ends lost 0 bases and 3 bases respectively, with 14 bases between them. This CDR3 has 16 amino acids. The CDR3 protein is CASSQDTGRVHTEAFF. The DNA of the CDR3 is TGCGCCAGCAGCCAAGATACGGGCAGGGTTCACACTGAAGCTTTCTTT.

The table lists this clone with a few counts. The J gene is TRBJ1-6, the V gene TRBV10-3, with 10 bases lining up with TRBD1. The length of the CDR3 is 13 residues. Germline V gene sequence: CDR1 ENHRY, CDR2 SYGVKD. V lost 9 bases to trimming and J lost 6 bases; unmatched junction nucleotides: 2. The CDR3, as DNA: TGTGCCATGGGACAGGGGACTAATTCACCCCTCCACTTT. Amino acids: CAMGQGTNSPLHF.